This TCR beta chain was observed in a study of tumor-infiltrating lymphocytes in localized non-small cell lung cancer. Profiled with immunoSEQ multiplex PCR; TCRdb holds only in-frame clones, not every one. This table has 12,000 or so clones, under 80% appearing once. Study findings and constraints: TCR sequencing covered a subset of patients with enough tissue. Tumor T-cell fraction was not associated with recurrence-free survival.

About this clone itself: Its antigen is as yet unknown.

Germline CDR1 and CDR2: SQVTM and ANQGSEA. The CDR3 is 14 residues long. V was clipped by 6 bases and J by 0 bases; unmatched bases: 5. This clonotype originated in a human donor with non-small cell lung cancer. Material for sequencing was lung tumor tissue. The J gene is TRBJ1-1, the V gene TRBV29-1; 9 nucleotides align to TRBD1. The CDR3 DNA reads TGCAGCGTGGAGAACAGGGGGCTGAACACTGAAGCTTTCTTT. Translated, it gives CSVENRGLNTEAFF.